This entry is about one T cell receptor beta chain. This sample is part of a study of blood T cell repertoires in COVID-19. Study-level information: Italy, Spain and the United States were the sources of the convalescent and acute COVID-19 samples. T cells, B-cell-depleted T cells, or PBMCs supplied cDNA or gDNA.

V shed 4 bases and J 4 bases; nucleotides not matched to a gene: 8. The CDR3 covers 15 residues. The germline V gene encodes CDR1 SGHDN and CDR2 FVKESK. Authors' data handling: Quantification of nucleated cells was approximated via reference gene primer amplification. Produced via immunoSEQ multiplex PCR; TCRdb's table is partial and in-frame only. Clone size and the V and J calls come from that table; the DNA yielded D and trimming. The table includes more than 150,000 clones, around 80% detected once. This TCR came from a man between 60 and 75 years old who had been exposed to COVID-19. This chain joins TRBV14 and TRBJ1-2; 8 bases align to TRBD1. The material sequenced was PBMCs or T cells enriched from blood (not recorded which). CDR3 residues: CASSPQGAPGYGYTF. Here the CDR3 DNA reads TGTGCCAGCAGCCCTCAGGGGGCTCCCGGCTATGGCTACACCTTC.